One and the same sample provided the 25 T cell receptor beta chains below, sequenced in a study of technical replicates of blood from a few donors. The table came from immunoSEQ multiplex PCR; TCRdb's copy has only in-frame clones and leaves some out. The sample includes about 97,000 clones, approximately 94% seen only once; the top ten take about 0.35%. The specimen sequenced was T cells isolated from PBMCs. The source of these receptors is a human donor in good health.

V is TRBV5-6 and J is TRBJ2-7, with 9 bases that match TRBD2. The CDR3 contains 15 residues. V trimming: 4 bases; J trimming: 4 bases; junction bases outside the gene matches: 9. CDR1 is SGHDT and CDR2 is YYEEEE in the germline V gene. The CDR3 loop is CASSHIAGAGYEQYF. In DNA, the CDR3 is TGTGCCAGCAGCCACATAGCGGGAGCAGGGTACGAGCAGTACTTC.

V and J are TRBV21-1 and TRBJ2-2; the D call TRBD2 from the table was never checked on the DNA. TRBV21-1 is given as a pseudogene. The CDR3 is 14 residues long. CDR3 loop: CASSKTSGTGELFF. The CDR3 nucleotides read TGTGCCAGCAGCAAAACTAGCGGGACCGGGGAGCTGTTTTTT.

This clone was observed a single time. CDR3 residues: CASSFGLTVTDTQYF. In DNA, the CDR3 is TGCGCCAGCAGCTTTGGTTTGACAGTCACAGATACGCAGTATTTT. V and J are TRBV5-1 and TRBJ2-3; weak D call: TRBD1 (5 bases). Trimming took 2 bases from V and 2 from J, leaving 12 bases between them. Per the germline V gene, CDR1 is SGHRS and CDR2 is YFSETQ. The CDR3 runs 15 residues.

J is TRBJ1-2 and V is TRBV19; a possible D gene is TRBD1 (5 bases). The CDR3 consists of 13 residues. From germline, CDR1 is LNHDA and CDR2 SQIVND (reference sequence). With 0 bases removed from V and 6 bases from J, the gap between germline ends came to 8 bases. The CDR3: CASSIDRDDGYTF. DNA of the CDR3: TGTGCCAGTAGTATAGACAGGGATGATGGCTACACCTTC.

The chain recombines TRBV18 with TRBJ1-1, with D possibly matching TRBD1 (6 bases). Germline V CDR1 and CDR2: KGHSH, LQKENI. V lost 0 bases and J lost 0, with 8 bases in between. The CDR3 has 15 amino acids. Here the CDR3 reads CASSPPQGLNTEAFF. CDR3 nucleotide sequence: TGTGCCAGCTCACCACCCCAGGGGCTGAACACTGAAGCTTTCTTT.

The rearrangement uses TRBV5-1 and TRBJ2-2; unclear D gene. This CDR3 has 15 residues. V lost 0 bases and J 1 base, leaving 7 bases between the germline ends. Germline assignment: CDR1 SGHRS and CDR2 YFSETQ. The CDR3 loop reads CASSLEGGNTGELFF. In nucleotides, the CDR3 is TGCGCCAGCAGCTTGGAAGGCGGGAACACCGGGGAGCTGTTTTTT.

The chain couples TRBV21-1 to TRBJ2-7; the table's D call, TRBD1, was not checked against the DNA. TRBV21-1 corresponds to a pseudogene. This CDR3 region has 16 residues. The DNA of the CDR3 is TGTGCCAGCAGCGTCGGACTGGACAGGGGAACCTACGAGCAGTACTTC. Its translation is CASSVGLDRGTYEQYF.

The DNA of the CDR3 is TGTGCCAGCAGCCCAAGGACTAGCGGGAGGGCCAATTACAATGAGCAGTTCTTC. This sequence encodes CASSPRTSGRANYNEQFF. V gene TRBV5-4 combines with J gene TRBJ2-1; 15 bases are shared with TRBD2. V was pared by 4 bases and J by 4 bases, with 9 bases of the junction left unmatched. Per the germline V gene, CDR1 is SGHNT and CDR2 is YYREEE (reference sequence). The CDR3 runs to 18 residues.

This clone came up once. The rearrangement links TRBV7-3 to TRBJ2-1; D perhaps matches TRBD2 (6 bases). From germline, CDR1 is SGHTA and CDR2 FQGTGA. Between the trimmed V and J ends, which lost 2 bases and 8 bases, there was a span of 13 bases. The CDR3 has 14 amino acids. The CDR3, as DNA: TGTGCCAGCAGCTTAGGACTTCGGAGGGATGAGCAGTTCTTC. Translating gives CASSLGLRRDEQFF.

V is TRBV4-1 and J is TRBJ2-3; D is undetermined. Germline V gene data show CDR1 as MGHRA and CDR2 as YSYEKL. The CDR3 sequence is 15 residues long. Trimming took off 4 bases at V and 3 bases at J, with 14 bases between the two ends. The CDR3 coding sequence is TGCGCCAGCAGCCGGTCGGGTTATGGGACAGATACGCAGTATTTT. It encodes CASSRSGYGTDTQYF.

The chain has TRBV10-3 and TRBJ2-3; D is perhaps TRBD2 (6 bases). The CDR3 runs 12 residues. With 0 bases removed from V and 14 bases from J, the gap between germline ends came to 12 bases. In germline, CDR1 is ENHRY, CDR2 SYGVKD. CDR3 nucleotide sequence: TGTGCCATCAGTGAGTCGACTAGGCATGGGTATTTT. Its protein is CAISESTRHGYF.

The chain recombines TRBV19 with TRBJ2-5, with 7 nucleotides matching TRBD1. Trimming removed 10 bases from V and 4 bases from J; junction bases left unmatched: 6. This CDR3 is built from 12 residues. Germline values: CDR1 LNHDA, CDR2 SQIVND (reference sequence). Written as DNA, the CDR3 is TGTGCCACCCAACAGGGGACAGAGACCCAGTACTTC. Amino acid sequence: CATQQGTETQYF.

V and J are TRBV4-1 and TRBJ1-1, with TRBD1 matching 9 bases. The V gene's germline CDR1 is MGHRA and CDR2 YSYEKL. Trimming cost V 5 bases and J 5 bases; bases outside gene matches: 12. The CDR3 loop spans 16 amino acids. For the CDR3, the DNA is TGCGCCAGCAGCGAGACAGGGGGGTTTTTTATAACTGAAGCTTTCTTT. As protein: CASSETGGFFITEAFF.

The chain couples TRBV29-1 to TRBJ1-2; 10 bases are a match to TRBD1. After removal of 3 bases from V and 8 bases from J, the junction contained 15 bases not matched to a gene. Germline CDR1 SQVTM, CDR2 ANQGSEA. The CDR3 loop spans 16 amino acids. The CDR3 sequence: CSVDTLGGQGFQGYTF. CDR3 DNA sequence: TGCAGCGTTGATACGTTAGGGGGACAGGGGTTTCAAGGCTACACCTTC.

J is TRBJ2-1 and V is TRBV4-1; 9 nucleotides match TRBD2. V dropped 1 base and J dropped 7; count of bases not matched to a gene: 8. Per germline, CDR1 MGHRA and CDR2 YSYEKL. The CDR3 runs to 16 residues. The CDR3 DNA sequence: TGCGCCAGCAGCCAAGTATACGGGACTAGCACTAATGAGCAGTTCTTC. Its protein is CASSQVYGTSTNEQFF.

CDR3 in amino acids: CASNTDRVCSNQPQHF. The CDR3 DNA reads TGTGCCAGCAATACGGACAGGGTTTGTAGCAATCAGCCCCAGCATTTT. The chain combines TRBV25-1 with TRBJ1-5, with 8 positions matching TRBD1. CDR3 length: 16 residues. V lost 7 bases and J lost 0; bases outside the gene matches: 8. Germline V gene lookup returns CDR1 MGHDK and CDR2 SYGVNS.

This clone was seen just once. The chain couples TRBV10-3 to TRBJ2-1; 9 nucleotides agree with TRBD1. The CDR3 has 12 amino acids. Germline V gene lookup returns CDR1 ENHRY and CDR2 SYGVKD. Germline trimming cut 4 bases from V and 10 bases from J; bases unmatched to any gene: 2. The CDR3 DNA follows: TGTGCCATCAGTGTGACAGGGGGGGAGCAGTTCTTC. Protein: CAISVTGGEQFF.

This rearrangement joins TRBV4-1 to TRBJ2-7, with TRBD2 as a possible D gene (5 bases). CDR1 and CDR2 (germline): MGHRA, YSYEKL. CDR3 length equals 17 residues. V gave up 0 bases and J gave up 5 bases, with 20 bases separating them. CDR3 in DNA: TGCGCCAGCAGCCAAGAGTATCCTTCGAGGGAGAGGGACGAGCAGTACTTC. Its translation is CASSQEYPSRERDEQYF.

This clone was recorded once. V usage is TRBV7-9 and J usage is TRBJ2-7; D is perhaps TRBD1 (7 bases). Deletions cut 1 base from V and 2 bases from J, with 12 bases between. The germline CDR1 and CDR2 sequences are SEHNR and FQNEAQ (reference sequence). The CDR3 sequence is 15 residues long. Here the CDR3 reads CASSLGQGGTYEQYF. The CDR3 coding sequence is TGTGCCAGCAGCTTAGGGCAGGGGGGTACCTACGAGCAGTACTTC.

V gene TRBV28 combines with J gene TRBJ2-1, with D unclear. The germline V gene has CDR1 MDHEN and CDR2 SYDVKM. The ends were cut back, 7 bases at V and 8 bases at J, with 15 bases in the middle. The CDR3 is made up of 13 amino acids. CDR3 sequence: CASTLPEEDEQFF. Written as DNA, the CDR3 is TGTGCCAGCACCCTCCCCGAAGAGGATGAGCAGTTCTTC.

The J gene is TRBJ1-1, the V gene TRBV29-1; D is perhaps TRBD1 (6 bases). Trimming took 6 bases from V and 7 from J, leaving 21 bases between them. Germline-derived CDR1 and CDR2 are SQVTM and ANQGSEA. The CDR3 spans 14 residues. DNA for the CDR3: TGCAGCGTCCTACCTCAGGGGAGCGGTGGTGAAGCTTTCTTT. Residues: CSVLPQGSGGEAFF. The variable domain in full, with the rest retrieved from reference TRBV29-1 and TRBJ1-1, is SAVISQKPSRDICQRGTSLTIQCQVDSQVTMMFWYRQQPGQSLTLIATANQGSEATYESGFVIDKFPISRPNLTFSTLTVSNMSPEDSSIYLCSVLPQGSGGEAFFGQGTRLTVV.

The CDR3 sequence is CASSLLADSYEQYF. CDR3 DNA: TGTGCCAGCAGTTTACTAGCGGACTCCTACGAGCAGTACTTC. The chain links TRBV27 to TRBJ2-7; 7 bases fit TRBD2. Germline assignment: CDR1 MNHEY and CDR2 SMNVEV (reference sequence). Trimming took 2 bases from V and 0 from J; bases not matched to a gene: 1. The CDR3 covers 14 residues.

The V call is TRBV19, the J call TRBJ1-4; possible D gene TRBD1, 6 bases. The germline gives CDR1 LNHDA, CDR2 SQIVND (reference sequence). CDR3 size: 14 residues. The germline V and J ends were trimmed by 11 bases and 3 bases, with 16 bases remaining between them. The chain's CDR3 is CASKDSPSNEKLFF. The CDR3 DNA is TGTGCCTCCAAGGACAGCCCTTCTAATGAAAAACTGTTTTTT.

DNA of the CDR3: TGCGCCAGCTGGGAGGGCGGGTACACAGATACGCAGTATTTT. The encoded protein is CASWEGGYTDTQYF. The chain recombines TRBV10-2 with TRBJ2-3, with 7 bases lining up with TRBD2. This CDR3 has 14 residues. With V trimmed by 8 bases and J by 2 bases, 7 bases remained unmatched. Germline CDR1 and CDR2: WSHSY and SAAADI.

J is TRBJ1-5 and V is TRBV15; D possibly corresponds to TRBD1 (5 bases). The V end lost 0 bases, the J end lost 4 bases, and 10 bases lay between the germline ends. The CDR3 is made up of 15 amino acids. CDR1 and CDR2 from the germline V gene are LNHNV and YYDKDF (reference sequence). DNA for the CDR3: TGTGCCACCAGCAGAGAACTTGGGGGGAATCAGCCCCAGCATTTT. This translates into CATSRELGGNQPQHF. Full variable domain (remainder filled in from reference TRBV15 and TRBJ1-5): DAMVIQNPRYQVTQFGKPVTLSCSQTLNHNVMYWYQQKSSQAPKLLFHYYDKDFNNEADTPDNFQSRRPNTSFCFLDIRSPGLGDTAMYLCATSRELGGNQPQHFGDGTRLSIL.